Following are 15 T cell receptor beta chains from one sample sequenced in a study of blood T cell repertoires in COVID-19. Sequenced by immunoSEQ multiplex PCR; TCRdb stores in-frame clones only, minus some. The sample has fewer than 25,000 clones; about 92% are singletons. The sequencing sample was made of peripheral blood. These TCRs come from a human donor in a cohort sampled during active COVID-19.

V gene TRBV7-2 combines with J gene TRBJ1-4, with TRBD1 matching over 7 bases. Germline trimming cut 5 bases from V and 8 bases from J; bases unmatched to any gene: 5. The CDR3 covers 13 residues. Germline V gives CDR1 SGHTA, CDR2 FQGNSA. Here the CDR3 DNA reads TGTGCCAGCAGCCCAGGGGGGCTAGAAAAACTGTTTTTT. It codes for CASSPGGLEKLFF.

The J gene is TRBJ1-1, the V gene TRBV5-1; 7 bases match TRBD1. Germline-derived CDR1 and CDR2 are SGHRS and YFSETQ. V lost 0 bases, J lost 1 base, and 6 bases stayed unmatched. The CDR3 is 16 residues long. CDR3 DNA: TGCGCCAGCAGCTTGGTCCCACGACAGGGGAACACTGAAGCTTTCTTT. Residues: CASSLVPRQGNTEAFF.

The chain joins TRBV3-1 (or the pseudogene TRBV3-2) to TRBJ2-7; weak D call: TRBD2 (6 bases). CDR1 and CDR2 from the germline V gene are LGHDT and YNNKEL (reference sequence). Deletions cut 0 bases from V and 7 bases from J, with 16 bases between. The CDR3 covers 15 residues. The CDR3 is CASSQDLARRWEQYF. The CDR3 coding sequence is TGTGCCAGCAGCCAAGATCTAGCGCGACGCTGGGAGCAGTACTTC.

V gene TRBV18 combines with J gene TRBJ2-7; unclear D gene. CDR1 is KGHSH, CDR2 LQKENI, per germline. The V and J ends lost 1 base and 4 bases respectively, with 8 bases between them. This CDR3 comprises 13 residues. CDR3 bases: TGTGCCAGCTCACCACTGGCATCTTACGAGCAGTACTTC. This sequence encodes CASSPLASYEQYF.

This clone was picked up one time. V usage is TRBV6-1 and J usage is TRBJ2-2; the match to TRBD2 covers 11 bases. The CDR3 runs to 16 residues. Trimming took 3 bases from V and 7 from J; bases not matched to a gene: 7. Germline assignment: CDR1 MNHNS and CDR2 SASEGT. The CDR3: CASSEVAGGHSGELFF. The CDR3 DNA follows: TGTGCCAGCAGTGAGGTAGCGGGGGGGCATAGCGGGGAGCTGTTTTTT.

V gene TRBV16 combines with J gene TRBJ1-5; maybe TRBD1 (5 bases). The CDR3 is 15 residues long. Per the germline V gene, CDR1 is KGHSY and CDR2 is FQNENV. Trimming took 7 bases from V and 0 from J, leaving 13 bases between them. The CDR3 nucleotides are TGTGCCAGCACCGGGACGACTAGTAGCAATCAGCCCCAGCATTTT. Translating gives CASTGTTSSNQPQHF. Based on the CDR3 plus reference TRBV16 and TRBJ1-5, the full variable domain is GEEVAQTPKHLVRGEGQKAKLYCAPIKGHSYVFWYQQVLKNEFKFLISFQNENVFDETGMPKERFSAKCLPNSPCSLEIQATKLEDSAVYFCASTGTTSSNQPQHFGDGTRLSIL.

This clone has more than one count but fewer than ten. This chain uses TRBV7-8 with TRBJ2-3, with TRBD2 matching 11 bases. This CDR3 is 14 amino acids long. CDR1 and CDR2 (germline): SGHVS, FQNEAQ. After removal of 3 bases from V and 4 bases from J, the junction contained 0 bases not matched to a gene. The CDR3 DNA reads TGTGCCAGCAGCTTGGGACTAGCGGCAGATACGCAGTATTTT. This gives the protein CASSLGLAADTQYF.

There are a few counts of this clone. The chain employs TRBV7-9 and TRBJ1-2; TRBD1 might be the D (5 bases). Germline V lookup: CDR1 SEHNR, CDR2 FQNEAQ (reference sequence). Trimming left V 0 bases short and J 8 bases short, with 13 bases between. The CDR3 runs to 14 residues. The CDR3 region is CASSLAGGTEGYTF. The CDR3 DNA is TGTGCCAGCAGCTTAGCCGGGGGGACCGAGGGCTACACCTTC.

This clone was counted once. The chain combines TRBV6-2 or TRBV6-3 with TRBJ1-6, with D possibly matching TRBD1 (5 bases). The CDR3 runs to 15 residues. V lost 0 bases and J lost 6, with 9 bases in between. Germline assignment: CDR1 MNHEY and CDR2 SVGEGT. The CDR3 sequence is CASSYSSGANSPLHF. The CDR3 DNA follows: TGTGCCAGCAGTTACTCGAGTGGGGCTAATTCACCCCTCCACTTT.

This rearrangement joins TRBV19 to TRBJ1-3; D not resolved. V gave up 6 bases and J gave up 2 bases, with 11 bases separating them. Germline CDR1 and CDR2: LNHDA and SQIVND (reference sequence). The CDR3 is 14 residues long. The CDR3 sequence is CASSPGAAGNTIYF. The CDR3 region has the DNA TGTGCCAGTAGCCCGGGAGCGGCTGGAAACACCATATATTTT.

The rearrangement links TRBV19 to TRBJ1-5, with a tentative D call TRBD1 (6 bases). Trimming stripped 5 bases from V and 11 bases from J, with 16 bases between. Germline V lookup: CDR1 LNHDA, CDR2 SQIVND (reference sequence). The CDR3 contains 13 residues. The CDR3 reads CASSAQGSPAQHF. DNA of the CDR3: TGTGCCAGTAGTGCCCAGGGGTCCCCGGCCCAGCATTTT.

This chain joins TRBV7-3 and TRBJ2-5; 8 nucleotides agree with TRBD2. Trimming cost V 5 bases and J 2 bases; bases outside gene matches: 4. Looked up from germline, CDR1 is SGHTA and CDR2 is FQGTGA. The CDR3 covers 14 residues. DNA for the CDR3: TGTGCCAGCAGCCTACTAGCGGAACAAGAGACCCAGTACTTC. Residues: CASSLLAEQETQYF.

The chain is built from TRBV28 and TRBJ2-3; a possible D gene is TRBD1 (7 bases). Germline V gene data show CDR1 as MDHEN and CDR2 as SYDVKM. With 2 bases removed from V and 0 bases from J, the gap between germline ends came to 12 bases. This CDR3 comprises 16 residues. In nucleotides, the CDR3 is TGTGCCAGCAGTTTAGGAGGGGGCGGAAGCACAGATACGCAGTATTTT. It specifies CASSLGGGGSTDTQYF. The variable domain in full, with the rest retrieved from reference TRBV28 and TRBJ2-3, is DVKVTQSSRYLVKRTGEKVFLECVQDMDHENMFWYRQDPGLGLRLIYFSYDVKMKEKGDIPEGYSVSREKKERFSLILESASTNQTSMYLCASSLGGGGSTDTQYFGPGTRLTVL.

The chain recombines TRBV11-3 with TRBJ1-2; a possible D gene is TRBD1 (5 bases). Germline CDR1 is SGHNT and CDR2 is YENEEA. This CDR3 is built from 17 residues. V was clipped by 1 base and J by 4 bases, with 19 bases between them. CDR3 protein: CASSLVLGDGRSYGYTF. Written as DNA, the CDR3 is TGTGCCAGCAGCTTAGTCTTGGGGGACGGGAGGAGCTATGGCTACACCTTC.

The V call is TRBV11-2, the J call TRBJ2-7; D gene uncertain. V lost 5 bases and J lost 4, with 9 bases in between. The CDR3 has 12 amino acids. CDR1 and CDR2 from the germline V gene are SGHAT and FQNNGV. The CDR3 spells CASSPLGYEQYF. The CDR3 DNA is TGTGCCAGCAGCCCCCTAGGTTACGAGCAGTACTTC.